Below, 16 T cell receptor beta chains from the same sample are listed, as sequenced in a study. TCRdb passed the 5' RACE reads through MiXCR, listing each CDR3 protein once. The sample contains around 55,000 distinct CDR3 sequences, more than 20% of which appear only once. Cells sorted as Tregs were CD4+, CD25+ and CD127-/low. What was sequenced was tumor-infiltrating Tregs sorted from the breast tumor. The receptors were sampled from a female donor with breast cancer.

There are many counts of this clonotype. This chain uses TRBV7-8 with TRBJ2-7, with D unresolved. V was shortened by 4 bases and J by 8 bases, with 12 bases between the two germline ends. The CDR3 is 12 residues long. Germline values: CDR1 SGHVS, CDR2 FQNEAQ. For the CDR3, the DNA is TGTGCCAGCAGCTCCGATCGGCAGCAGCAGTACTTC. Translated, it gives CASSSDRQQQYF.

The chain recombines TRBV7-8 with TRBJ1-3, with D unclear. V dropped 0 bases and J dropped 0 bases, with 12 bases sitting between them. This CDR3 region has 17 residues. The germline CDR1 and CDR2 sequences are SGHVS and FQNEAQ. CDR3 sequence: CASSLARGDFSGNTIYF. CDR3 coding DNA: TGTGCCAGCAGCTTAGCGCGAGGAGACTTCTCTGGAAACACCATATATTTT.

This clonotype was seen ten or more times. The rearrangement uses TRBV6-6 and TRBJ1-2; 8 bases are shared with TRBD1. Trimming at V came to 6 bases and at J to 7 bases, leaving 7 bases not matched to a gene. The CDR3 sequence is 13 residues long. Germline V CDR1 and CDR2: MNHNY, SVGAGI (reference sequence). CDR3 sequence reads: CASRQGGATGYTF. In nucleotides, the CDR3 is TGTGCCAGCAGACAGGGGGGGGCGACTGGCTACACCTTC.

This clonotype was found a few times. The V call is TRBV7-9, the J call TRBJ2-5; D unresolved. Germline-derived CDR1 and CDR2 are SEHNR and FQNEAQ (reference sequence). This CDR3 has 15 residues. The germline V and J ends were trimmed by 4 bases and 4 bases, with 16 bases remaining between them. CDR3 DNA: TGTGCCAGCAGCTCCCGTCCCAGATGGAGAGAGACCCAGTACTTC. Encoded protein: CASSSRPRWRETQYF.

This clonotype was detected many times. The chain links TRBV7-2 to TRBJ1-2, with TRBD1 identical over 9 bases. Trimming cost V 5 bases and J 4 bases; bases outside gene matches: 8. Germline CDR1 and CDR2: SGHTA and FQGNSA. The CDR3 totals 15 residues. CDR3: CASSPGTGFAYGYTF. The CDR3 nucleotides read TGTGCCAGCAGCCCCGGGACAGGGTTTGCCTATGGCTACACCTTC.

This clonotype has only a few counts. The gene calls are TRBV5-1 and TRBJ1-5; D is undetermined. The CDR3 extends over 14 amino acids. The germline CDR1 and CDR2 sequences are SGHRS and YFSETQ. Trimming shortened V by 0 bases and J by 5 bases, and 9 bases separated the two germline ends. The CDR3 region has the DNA TGCGCCAGCAGCTTGGCTGGGCTGGATCAGCCCCAGCATTTT. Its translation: CASSLAGLDQPQHF.

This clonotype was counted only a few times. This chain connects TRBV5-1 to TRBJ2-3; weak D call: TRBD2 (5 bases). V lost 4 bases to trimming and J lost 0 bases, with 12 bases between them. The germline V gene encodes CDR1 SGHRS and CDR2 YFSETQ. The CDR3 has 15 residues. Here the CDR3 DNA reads TGCGCCAGCAGCCCGGAAGGGAGCAGCACAGATACGCAGTATTTT. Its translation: CASSPEGSSTDTQYF.

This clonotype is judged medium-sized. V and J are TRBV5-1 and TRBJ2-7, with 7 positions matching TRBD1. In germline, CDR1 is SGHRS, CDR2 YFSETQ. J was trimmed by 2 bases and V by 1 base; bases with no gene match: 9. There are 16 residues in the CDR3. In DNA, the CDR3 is TGCGCCAGCAGCTTGAAGACAGGGCTGGGAACCTACGAGCAGTACTTC. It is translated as CASSLKTGLGTYEQYF. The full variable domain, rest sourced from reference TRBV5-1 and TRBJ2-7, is KAGVTQTPRYLIKTRGQQVTLSCSPISGHRSVSWYQQTPGQGLQFLFEYFSETQRNKGNFPGRFSGRQFSNSRSEMNVSTLELGDSALYLCASSLKTGLGTYEQYFGPGTRLTVT.

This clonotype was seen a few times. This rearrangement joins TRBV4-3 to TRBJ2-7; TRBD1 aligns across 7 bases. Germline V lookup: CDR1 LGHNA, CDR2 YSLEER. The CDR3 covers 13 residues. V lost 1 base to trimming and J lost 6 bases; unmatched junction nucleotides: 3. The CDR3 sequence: CASSQVDRAEQYF. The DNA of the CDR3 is TGCGCCAGCAGCCAAGTAGACAGGGCCGAGCAGTACTTC.

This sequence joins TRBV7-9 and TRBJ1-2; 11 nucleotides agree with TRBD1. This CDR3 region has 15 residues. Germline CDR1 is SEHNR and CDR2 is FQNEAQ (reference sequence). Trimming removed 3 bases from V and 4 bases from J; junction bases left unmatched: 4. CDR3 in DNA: TGTGCCAGCAGCTTCGGACAGGGGGCGGCCTATGGCTACACCTTC. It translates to CASSFGQGAAYGYTF.

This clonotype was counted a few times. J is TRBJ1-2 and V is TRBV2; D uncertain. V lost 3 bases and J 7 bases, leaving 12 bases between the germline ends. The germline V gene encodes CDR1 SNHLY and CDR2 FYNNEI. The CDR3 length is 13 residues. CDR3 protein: CASSDDRGSGYTF. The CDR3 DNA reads TGTGCCAGCAGTGATGATCGGGGAAGTGGCTACACCTTC.

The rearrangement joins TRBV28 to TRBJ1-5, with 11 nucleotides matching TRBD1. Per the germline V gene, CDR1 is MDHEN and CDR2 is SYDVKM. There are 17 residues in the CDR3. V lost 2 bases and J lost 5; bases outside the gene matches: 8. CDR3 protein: CASSLGRGTGGDQPQHF. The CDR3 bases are TGTGCCAGCAGTTTAGGGCGGGGGACAGGGGGTGATCAGCCCCAGCATTTT.

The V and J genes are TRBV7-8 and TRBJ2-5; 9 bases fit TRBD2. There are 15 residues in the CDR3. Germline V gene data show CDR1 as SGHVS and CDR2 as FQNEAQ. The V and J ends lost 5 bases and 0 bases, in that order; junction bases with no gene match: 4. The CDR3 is CASSPWTSDQETQYF. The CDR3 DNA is TGTGCCAGCAGCCCCTGGACTAGCGACCAAGAGACCCAGTACTTC.

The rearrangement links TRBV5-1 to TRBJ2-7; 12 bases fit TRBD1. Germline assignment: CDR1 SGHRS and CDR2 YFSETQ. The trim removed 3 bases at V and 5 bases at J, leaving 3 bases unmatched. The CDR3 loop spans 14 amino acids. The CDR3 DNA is TGCGCCAGCAGCTCGGGACAGGGGGCTAACGAGCAGTACTTC. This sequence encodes CASSSGQGANEQYF. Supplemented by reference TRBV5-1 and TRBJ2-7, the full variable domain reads KAGVTQTPRYLIKTRGQQVTLSCSPISGHRSVSWYQQTPGQGLQFLFEYFSETQRNKGNFPGRFSGRQFSNSRSEMNVSTLELGDSALYLCASSSGQGANEQYFGPGTRLTVT.

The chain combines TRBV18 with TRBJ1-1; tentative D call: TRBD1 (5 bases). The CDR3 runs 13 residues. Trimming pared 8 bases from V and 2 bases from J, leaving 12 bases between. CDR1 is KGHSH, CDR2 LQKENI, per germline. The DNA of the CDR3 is TGTGCCAGCACGACCCAGGGAAACACTGAAGCTTTCTTT. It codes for CASTTQGNTEAFF.

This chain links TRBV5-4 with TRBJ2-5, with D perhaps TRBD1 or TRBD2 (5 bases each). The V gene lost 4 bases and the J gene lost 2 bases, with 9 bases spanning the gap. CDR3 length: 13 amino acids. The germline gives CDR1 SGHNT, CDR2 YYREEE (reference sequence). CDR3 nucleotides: TGTGCCAGCAGCCCGGGACGTCAAGAGACCCAGTACTTC. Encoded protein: CASSPGRQETQYF.